The T cell receptor (beta chain) under discussion was sequenced for a study of T cell repertoires in cytomegalovirus infection. Study-level information: Indications of both CMV infection and matching HLA type were provided by public TCR beta signatures. Study-wide points: Clonotypes of TCR beta that were HLA-C-restricted and CMV-specific dominated the ex vivo response. Adding up the frequency of public TCR beta families identified people who carried CMV plus the relevant HLA.

The germline gives CDR1 SGHDT, CDR2 YYEEEE. The CDR3 has 13 residues. The V end was cut by 0 bases, the J end by 4 bases, with 5 bases between. A few counts support this clonotype. Its antigen is as yet unknown. This could be a read error, since a much larger clone is one nucleotide away. TCRdb re-analysed the reads in MiXCR, keeping a single row per CDR3 protein. The data show hundreds of thousands of distinct CDR3 sequences, 33% seen once. The V gene is TRBV5-6, the J gene TRBJ2-1; D is unclear. This receptor was identified in a human donor in good health (CMV status not recorded). Some clones in this sample may be carry-over from other donors' samples. Sequencing was performed on cultured PBMCs, taken from culture after CMV antigen stimulation. The CDR3 nucleotides are TGTGCCAGCAGCTTGGACGCTTACAATGAGCAGTTCTTC. This gives the protein CASSLDAYNEQFF.